The 3 T cell receptor beta chains below come from one sample, sequenced in a study of blood T cells in healthy people across ages. Combining a sample-barcoded 5' primer with a J-beta primer mix, a second PCR ran for about 6 to 11 cycles. TCRdb itself ran the 5' RACE reads through MiXCR, one entry per CDR3 protein. Among around 2 million distinct CDR3 sequences, approximately 40% were seen once, and the ten largest hold roughly 23%. The sequenced material came from blood. The origin of the receptors is a human donor in good health.

This clonotype was counted only a few times. The chain employs TRBV7-6 and TRBJ2-3, with 11 positions matching TRBD2. This CDR3 is built from 18 residues. Germline trimming cut 3 bases from V and 6 bases from J; bases unmatched to any gene: 14. Germline CDR1 is SGHVS and CDR2 is FNYEAQ. Here the CDR3 DNA reads TGTGCCAGCAGCTTGGCTAGCGGGGGGATAAGGTCCCCGGATACGCAGTATTTT. Translating it yields CASSLASGGIRSPDTQYF. The whole variable domain, filled in from reference TRBV7-6 and TRBJ2-3, reads GAGVSQSPRYKVTKRGQDVALRCDPISGHVSLYWYRQALGQGPEFLTYFNYEAQQDKSGLPNDRFSAERPEGSISTLTIQRTEQRDSAMYRCASSLASGGIRSPDTQYFGPGTRLTVL.

The chain carries TRBV2 and TRBJ2-3, with no clear D. The V and J ends lost 4 bases and 3 bases respectively, with 14 bases between them. CDR1 is SNHLY and CDR2 is FYNNEI in the germline V gene. CDR3 length: 15 residues. CDR3 sequence (DNA): TGTGCCAGCAGTGGACGACAAAGGGTTACAGATACGCAGTATTTT. This codes for CASSGRQRVTDTQYF.

This clonotype was counted between two and nine times. This rearrangement joins TRBV20-1 to TRBJ1-2; D possibly corresponds to TRBD1 (6 bases). V was trimmed by 1 base and J by 0 bases, leaving 15 bases between them. CDR3 size: 16 residues. The germline V gene has CDR1 DFQATT and CDR2 SNEGSKA (reference sequence). CDR3 bases: TGCAGTGCTAGAGCCGTGGGACAACTTGCTAACTATGGCTACACCTTC. Residues: CSARAVGQLANYGYTF.